These 15 T cell receptor beta chains share one sample of origin, sequenced in a study of T-cell memory formation after mild COVID-19. TCRdb redid the calling of the 5' RACE reads with MiXCR, one entry per CDR3 protein. The data show around 420,000 distinct CDR3 sequences, approximately 24% seen once. The specimen sequenced was PBMCs or a T cell subset sorted from them (not recorded which). All receptors derive from an adult woman who had mild COVID-19 (a few samples of this study predate the infection). Cell type and time point are not known.

The chain combines TRBV11-1 with TRBJ2-1; TRBD2 matches 7 bases. The germline gives CDR1 SGHAT, CDR2 FQDESV (reference sequence). With V trimmed by 0 bases and J by 4 bases, 6 bases remained unmatched. This CDR3 has 16 amino acids. The CDR3 reads CASSLAGGSSYNEQFF. CDR3 nucleotides: TGTGCCAGCAGCTTAGCGGGCGGGAGTTCATACAATGAGCAGTTCTTC.

In this sample, this clonotype turned up a few times. The rearrangement uses TRBV5-6 and TRBJ1-1; 9 bases map to TRBD1. Trimming at V came to 0 bases and at J to 12 bases, leaving 12 bases not matched to a gene. The CDR3 contains 15 residues. Germline-derived CDR1 and CDR2 are SGHDT and YYEEEE. The CDR3 sequence is CASSLASGTGSITFF. CDR3 coding DNA: TGTGCCAGCAGCTTGGCCTCCGGGACAGGGAGTATAACTTTCTTT.

J is TRBJ2-1 and V is TRBV20-1; 14 bases match TRBD2. V trimming: 4 bases; J trimming: 3 bases; junction bases outside the gene matches: 2. Germline V CDR1 and CDR2: DFQATT, SNEGSKA (reference sequence). The CDR3 is 15 amino acids. This chain's CDR3 is CSATGLAGGYNEQFF. Written as DNA, the CDR3 is TGCAGTGCTACCGGACTAGCGGGGGGCTACAATGAGCAGTTCTTC.

V is TRBV27 and J is TRBJ1-1; 8 positions match TRBD1. With 5 bases clipped from V and 10 bases from J, the junction kept 9 bases outside the gene matches. This CDR3 spans 13 amino acids. Germline CDR1 and CDR2: MNHEY and SMNVEV (reference sequence). CDR3 in amino acids: CASSPTTGVGAFF. CDR3 nucleotides: TGTGCCAGCAGTCCCACGACAGGGGTGGGAGCTTTCTTT.

This clonotype has just a few counts. The chain carries TRBV5-6 and TRBJ2-7; weak D call: TRBD2 (5 bases). Trimming removed 3 bases at V and 3 bases at J, with 10 bases between. The CDR3 extends over 13 amino acids. Germline V gene lookup returns CDR1 SGHDT and CDR2 YYEEEE. CDR3: CASSSDGVYEQYF. The CDR3 DNA sequence: TGTGCCAGCAGCTCGGACGGGGTCTACGAGCAGTACTTC. Full variable domain (remainder filled in from reference TRBV5-6 and TRBJ2-7): DAGVTQSPTHLIKTRGQQVTLRCSPKSGHDTVSWYQQALGQGPQFIFQYYEEEERQRGNFPDRFSGHQFPNYSSELNVNALLLGDSALYLCASSSDGVYEQYFGPGTRLTVT.

The rearrangement uses TRBV15 and TRBJ2-3; 9 bases are shared with TRBD2. CDR1 and CDR2 from the germline V gene are LNHNV and YYDKDF (reference sequence). J was trimmed by 2 bases and V by 5 bases; bases with no gene match: 5. The length of the CDR3 is 15 residues. CDR3 sequence (DNA): TGTGCCACCAGCCCTAGCGGGGACTACACAGATACGCAGTATTTT. Protein sequence: CATSPSGDYTDTQYF.

This clonotype was picked up many times. The genes are TRBV4-1 and TRBJ2-3, with 14 nucleotides matching TRBD2. This CDR3 contains 16 residues. The germline V gene has CDR1 MGHRA and CDR2 YSYEKL. The trim removed 1 base at V and 6 bases at J, leaving 3 bases unmatched. The CDR3 coding sequence is TGCGCCAGCAGCCAAGGGACTAGCGGGGGGTGGGATACGCAGTATTTT. This translates into CASSQGTSGGWDTQYF.

This clonotype was recorded many times. The chain links TRBV3-1 to TRBJ2-7, with D maybe TRBD1 (5 bases). The CDR3 runs 12 residues. The germline V gene encodes CDR1 LGHDT and CDR2 YNNKEL (reference sequence). Trimming removed 0 bases at V and 12 bases at J, with 12 bases between. CDR3: CASSQDFQGWYF. In nucleotides, the CDR3 is TGTGCCAGCAGCCAAGATTTTCAGGGCTGGTACTTC.

V and J are TRBV27 and TRBJ1-2, with D tentatively TRBD1 (5 bases). The CDR3 sequence is 11 residues long. V was trimmed by 9 bases and J by 4 bases, leaving 9 bases between them. Germline V gene sequence: CDR1 MNHEY, CDR2 SMNVEV (reference sequence). The CDR3 here is CASRGSYGYTF. The DNA of the CDR3 is TGTGCCAGTCGGGGGAGCTATGGCTACACCTTC.

The chain is built from TRBV5-1 and TRBJ2-1; 10 bases map to TRBD2. The CDR3 consists of 16 residues. Germline CDR1 SGHRS, CDR2 YFSETQ. Trimming cost V 0 bases and J 9 bases; bases outside gene matches: 9. CDR3: CASSLASSGSLGEQFF. The DNA of the CDR3 is TGCGCCAGCAGCTTGGCCTCTAGCGGGAGTCTGGGTGAGCAGTTCTTC.

The chain combines TRBV20-1 with TRBJ2-7; 8 positions match TRBD2. Germline V gives CDR1 DFQATT, CDR2 SNEGSKA (reference sequence). V was clipped by 0 bases and J by 4 bases; unmatched bases: 14. This CDR3 is built from 17 residues. As DNA, the CDR3 is TGCAGTGCTAGAGATCCTGAAGCGGGAGATGGCAGATACGAGCAGTACTTC. This gives the protein CSARDPEAGDGRYEQYF.

The chain combines TRBV6-5 with TRBJ2-2; 8 nucleotides match TRBD1. The CDR3 consists of 15 residues. Trimming removed 4 bases from V and 5 bases from J; junction bases left unmatched: 6. Germline values: CDR1 MNHEY, CDR2 SVGAGI. The CDR3 is CASSSGGAGTGELFF. CDR3 sequence (DNA): TGTGCCAGCAGTTCAGGGGGCGCTGGGACCGGGGAGCTGTTTTTT.

V usage is TRBV20-1 and J usage is TRBJ1-1, with 7 bases matching TRBD1. V lost 6 bases and J lost 4; bases outside the gene matches: 11. This CDR3 spans 14 amino acids. The V gene's germline CDR1 is DFQATT and CDR2 SNEGSKA (reference sequence). CDR3 in amino acids: CSARGGGGGTEAFF. CDR3 bases: TGCAGTGCCAGGGGAGGAGGGGGCGGCACTGAAGCTTTCTTT.

This rearrangement joins TRBV12-3 or TRBV12-4 to TRBJ1-5; 8 nucleotides match TRBD1. The length of the CDR3 is 15 residues. After removal of 6 bases from V and 3 bases from J, the junction contained 7 bases not matched to a gene. CDR3 DNA sequence: TGTGCCAGCAGAACTACAGGGGGGAACAATCAGCCCCAGCATTTT. Protein: CASRTTGGNNQPQHF.

Points on this clonotype: The junction and the germline gene differ at one end; a read error may be behind it. The chain combines TRBV7-7 with TRBJ2-1, with TRBD2 as a possible D gene (5 bases). CDR1 and CDR2 (germline): SSHAT, FNYEAQ (reference sequence). The CDR3 is 13 amino acids. In DNA, the CDR3 is TGTGCTAGCAGCTGGTCCGGGAACAATGAGCAGTTCTTC. Translated: CASSWSGNNEQFF.